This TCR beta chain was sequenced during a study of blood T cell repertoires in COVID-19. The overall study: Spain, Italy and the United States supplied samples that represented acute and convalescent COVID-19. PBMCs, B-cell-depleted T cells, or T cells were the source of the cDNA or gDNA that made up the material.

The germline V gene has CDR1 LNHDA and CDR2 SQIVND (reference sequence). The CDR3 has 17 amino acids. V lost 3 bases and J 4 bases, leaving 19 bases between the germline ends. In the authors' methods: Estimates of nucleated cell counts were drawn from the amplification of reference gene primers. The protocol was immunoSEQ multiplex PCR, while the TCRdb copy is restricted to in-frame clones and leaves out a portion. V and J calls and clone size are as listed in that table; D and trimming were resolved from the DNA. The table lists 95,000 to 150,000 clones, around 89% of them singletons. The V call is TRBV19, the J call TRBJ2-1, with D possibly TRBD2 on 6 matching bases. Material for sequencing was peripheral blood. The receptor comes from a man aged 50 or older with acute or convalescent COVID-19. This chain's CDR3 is CASSILFERDSYNEQFF. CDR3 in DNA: TGTGCCAGTAGTATCCTTTTCGAACGGGACTCTTACAATGAGCAGTTCTTC.